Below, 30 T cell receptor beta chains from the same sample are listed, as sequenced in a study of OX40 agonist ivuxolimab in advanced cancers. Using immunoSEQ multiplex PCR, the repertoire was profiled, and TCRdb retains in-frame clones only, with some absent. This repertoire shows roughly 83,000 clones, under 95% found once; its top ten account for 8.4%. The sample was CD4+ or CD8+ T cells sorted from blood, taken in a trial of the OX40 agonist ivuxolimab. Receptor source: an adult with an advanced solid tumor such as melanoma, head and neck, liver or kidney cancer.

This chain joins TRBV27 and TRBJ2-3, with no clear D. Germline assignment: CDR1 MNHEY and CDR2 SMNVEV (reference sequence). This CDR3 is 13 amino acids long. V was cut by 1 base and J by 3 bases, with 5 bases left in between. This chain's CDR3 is CASSLFSTDTQYF. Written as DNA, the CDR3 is TGTGCCAGCAGTTTATTTAGTACAGATACGCAGTATTTT.

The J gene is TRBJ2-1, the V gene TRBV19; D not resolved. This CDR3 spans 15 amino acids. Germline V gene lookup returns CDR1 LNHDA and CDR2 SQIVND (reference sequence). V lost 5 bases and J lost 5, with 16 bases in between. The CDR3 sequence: CASSLVATTDNEQFF. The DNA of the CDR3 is TGTGCCAGTAGTCTTGTAGCCACCACAGACAATGAGCAGTTCTTC.

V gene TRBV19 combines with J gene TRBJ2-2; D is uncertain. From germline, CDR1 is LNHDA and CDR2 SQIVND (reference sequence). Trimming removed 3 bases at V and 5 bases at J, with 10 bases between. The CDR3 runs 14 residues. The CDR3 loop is CASSIRTSTGELFF. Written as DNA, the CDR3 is TGTGCCAGTAGTATCCGGACCTCGACCGGGGAGCTGTTTTTT. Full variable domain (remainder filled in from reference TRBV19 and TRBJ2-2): DGGITQSPKYLFRKEGQNVTLSCEQNLNHDAMYWYRQDPGQGLRLIYYSQIVNDFQKGDIAEGYSVSREKKESFPLTVTSAQKNPTAFYLCASSIRTSTGELFFGEGSRLTVL.

The CDR3 loop reads CASSPWAGAYEQYF. The CDR3, as DNA: TGTGCCAGCAGCCCCTGGGCGGGAGCCTACGAGCAGTACTTC. The chain couples TRBV6-5 to TRBJ2-7; 7 bases are a match to TRBD2. This CDR3 is built from 14 residues. Germline CDR1 reads MNHEY; CDR2 reads SVGAGI. J gave up 2 bases and V 6 bases, and 7 bases lay outside the gene matches.

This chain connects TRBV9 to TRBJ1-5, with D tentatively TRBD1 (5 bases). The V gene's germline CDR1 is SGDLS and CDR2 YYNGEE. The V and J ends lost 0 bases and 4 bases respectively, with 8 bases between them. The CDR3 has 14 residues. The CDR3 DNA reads TGTGCCAGCAGCGTAGATGGGGGGAATCAGCCCCAGCATTTT. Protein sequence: CASSVDGGNQPQHF.

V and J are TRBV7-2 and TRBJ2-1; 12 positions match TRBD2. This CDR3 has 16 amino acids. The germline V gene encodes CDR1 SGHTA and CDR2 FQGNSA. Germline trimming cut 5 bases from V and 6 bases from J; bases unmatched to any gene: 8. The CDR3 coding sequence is TGTGCCAGCAGCCTCCAACTAGCGGGAGGACTCAATGAGCAGTTCTTC. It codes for CASSLQLAGGLNEQFF.

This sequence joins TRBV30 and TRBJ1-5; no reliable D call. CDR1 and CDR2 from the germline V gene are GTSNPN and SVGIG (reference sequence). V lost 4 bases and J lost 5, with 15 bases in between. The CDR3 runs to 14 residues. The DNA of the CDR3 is TGTGCCTGGACTGAAGGGAAGAATGATCAGCCCCAGCATTTT. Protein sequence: CAWTEGKNDQPQHF.

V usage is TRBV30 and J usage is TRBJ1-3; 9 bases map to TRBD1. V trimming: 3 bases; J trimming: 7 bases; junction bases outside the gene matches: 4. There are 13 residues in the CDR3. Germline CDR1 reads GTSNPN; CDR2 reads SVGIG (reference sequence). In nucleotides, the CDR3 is TGTGCCTGGAGGGACAGGGGTAGGAACACCATATATTTT. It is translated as CAWRDRGRNTIYF. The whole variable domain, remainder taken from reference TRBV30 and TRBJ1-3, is SQTIHQWPATLVQPVGSPLSLECTVEGTSNPNLYWYRQAAGRGLQLLFYSVGIGQISSEVPQNLSASRPQDRQFILSSKKLLLSDSGFYLCAWRDRGRNTIYFGEGSWLTVV.

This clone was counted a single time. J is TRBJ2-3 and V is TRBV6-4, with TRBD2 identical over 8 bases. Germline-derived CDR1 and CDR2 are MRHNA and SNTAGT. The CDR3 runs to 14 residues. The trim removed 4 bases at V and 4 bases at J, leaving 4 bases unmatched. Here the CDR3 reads CASSAGGGADTQYF. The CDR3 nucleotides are TGTGCCAGCAGTGCGGGGGGGGGTGCAGATACGCAGTATTTT.

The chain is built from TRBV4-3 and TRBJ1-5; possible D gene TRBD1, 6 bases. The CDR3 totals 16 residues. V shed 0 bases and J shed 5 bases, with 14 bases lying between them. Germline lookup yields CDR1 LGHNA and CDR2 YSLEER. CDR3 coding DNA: TGCGCCAGCAGCCAAGATACAGGGACGGGTCATCAGCCCCAGCATTTT. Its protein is CASSQDTGTGHQPQHF.

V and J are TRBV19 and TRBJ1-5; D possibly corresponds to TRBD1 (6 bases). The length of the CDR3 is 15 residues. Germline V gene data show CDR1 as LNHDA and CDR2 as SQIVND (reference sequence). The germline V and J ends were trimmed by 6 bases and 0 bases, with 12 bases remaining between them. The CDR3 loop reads CASRPTGYSNQPQHF. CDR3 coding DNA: TGTGCCAGTAGGCCGACAGGTTATAGCAATCAGCCCCAGCATTTT.

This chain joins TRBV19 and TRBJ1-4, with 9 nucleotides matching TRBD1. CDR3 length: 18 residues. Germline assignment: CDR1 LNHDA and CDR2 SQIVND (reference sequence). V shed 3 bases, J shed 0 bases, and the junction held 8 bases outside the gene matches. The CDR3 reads CASSIIGTGGATNEKLFF. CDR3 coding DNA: TGTGCCAGTAGTATCATCGGCACAGGGGGCGCAACTAATGAAAAACTGTTTTTT.

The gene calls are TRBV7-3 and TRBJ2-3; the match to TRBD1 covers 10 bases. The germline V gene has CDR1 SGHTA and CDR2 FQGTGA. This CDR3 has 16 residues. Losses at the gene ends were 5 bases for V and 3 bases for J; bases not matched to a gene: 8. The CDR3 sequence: CASSENRDRGTDTQYF. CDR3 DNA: TGTGCCAGCAGCGAAAACCGGGACAGGGGTACAGATACGCAGTATTTT.

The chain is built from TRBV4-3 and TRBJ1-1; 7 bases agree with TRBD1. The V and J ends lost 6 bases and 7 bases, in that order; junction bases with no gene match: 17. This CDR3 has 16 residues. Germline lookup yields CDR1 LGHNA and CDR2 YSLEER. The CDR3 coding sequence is TGCGCCAGCAGTACAGACCGTGAGACAGGGCCTCATGAAGCTTTCTTT. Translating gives CASSTDRETGPHEAFF.

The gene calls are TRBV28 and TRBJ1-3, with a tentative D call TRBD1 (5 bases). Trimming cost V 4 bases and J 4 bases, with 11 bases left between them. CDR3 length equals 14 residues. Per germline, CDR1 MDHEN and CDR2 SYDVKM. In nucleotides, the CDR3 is TGTGCCAGCAGTTCCCAGGGTTACGGAAACACCATATATTTT. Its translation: CASSSQGYGNTIYF.

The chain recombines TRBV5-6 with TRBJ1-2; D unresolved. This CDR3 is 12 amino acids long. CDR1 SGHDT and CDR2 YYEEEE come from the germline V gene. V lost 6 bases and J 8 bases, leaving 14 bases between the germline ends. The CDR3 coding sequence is TGTGCCAGCACCCACCCGGAGGACGGCTACACCTTC. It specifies CASTHPEDGYTF.

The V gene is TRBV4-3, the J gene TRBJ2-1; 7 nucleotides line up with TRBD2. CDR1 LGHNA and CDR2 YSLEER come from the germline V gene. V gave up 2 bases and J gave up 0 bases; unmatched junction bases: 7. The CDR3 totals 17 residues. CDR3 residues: CASSQTSTGGSYNEQFF. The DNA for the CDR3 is TGCGCCAGCAGCCAAACATCAACGGGAGGCTCCTACAATGAGCAGTTCTTC.

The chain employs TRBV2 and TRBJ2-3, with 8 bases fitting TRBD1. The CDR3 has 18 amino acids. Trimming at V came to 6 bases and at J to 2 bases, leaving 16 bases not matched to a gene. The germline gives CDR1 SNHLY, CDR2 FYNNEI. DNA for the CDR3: TGTGCCAGCAGCCCCACGCCCCCCGACAGGGGATACACAGATACGCAGTATTTT. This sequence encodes CASSPTPPDRGYTDTQYF.

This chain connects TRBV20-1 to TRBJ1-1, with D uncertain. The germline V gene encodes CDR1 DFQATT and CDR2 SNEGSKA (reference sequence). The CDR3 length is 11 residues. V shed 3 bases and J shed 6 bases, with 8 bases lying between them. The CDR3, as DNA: TGCAGTGCTAGCGTCCGAGCTGAAGCTTTCTTT. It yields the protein CSASVRAEAFF.

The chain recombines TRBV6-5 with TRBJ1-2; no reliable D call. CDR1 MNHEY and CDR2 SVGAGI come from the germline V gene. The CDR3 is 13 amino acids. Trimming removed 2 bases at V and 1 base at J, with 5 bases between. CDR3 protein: CASSYDGNYGYTF. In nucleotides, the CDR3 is TGTGCCAGCAGTTACGACGGTAACTATGGCTACACCTTC.

CDR3 nucleotide sequence: TGTGCCAGCAGCCAAGTGGACACAGATACGCAGTATTTT. This encodes CASSQVDTDTQYF. This rearrangement joins TRBV4-2 to TRBJ2-3; D is undetermined. Germline V gene lookup returns CDR1 LGHNA and CDR2 YNFKEQ. The CDR3 loop spans 13 amino acids. V was shortened by 1 base and J by 2 bases, with 4 bases between the two germline ends.

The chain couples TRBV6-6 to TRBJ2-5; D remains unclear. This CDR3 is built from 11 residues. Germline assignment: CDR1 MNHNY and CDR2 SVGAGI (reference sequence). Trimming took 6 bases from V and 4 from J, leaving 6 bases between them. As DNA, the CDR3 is TGTGCCAGCAGGGGTATAGAGACCCAGTACTTC. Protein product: CASRGIETQYF.

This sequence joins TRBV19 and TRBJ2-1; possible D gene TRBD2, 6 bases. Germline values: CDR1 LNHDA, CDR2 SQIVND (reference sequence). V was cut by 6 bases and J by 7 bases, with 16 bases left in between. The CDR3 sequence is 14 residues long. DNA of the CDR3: TGTGCCAGTAGCTGGGGCGGGATGGGGAATGAGCAGTTCTTC. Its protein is CASSWGGMGNEQFF.

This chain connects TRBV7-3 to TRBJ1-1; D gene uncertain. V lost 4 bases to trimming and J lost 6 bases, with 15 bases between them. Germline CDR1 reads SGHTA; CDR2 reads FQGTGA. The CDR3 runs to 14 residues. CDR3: CASSSSPRSPEAFF. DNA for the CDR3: TGTGCCAGCAGCTCTTCACCTCGGTCCCCTGAAGCTTTCTTT.

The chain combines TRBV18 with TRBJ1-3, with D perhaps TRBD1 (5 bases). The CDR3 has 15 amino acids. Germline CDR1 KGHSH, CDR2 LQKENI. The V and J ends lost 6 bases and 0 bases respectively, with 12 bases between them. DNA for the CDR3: TGTGCCAGCTCGACCGACAGACGCTCTGGAAACACCATATATTTT. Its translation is CASSTDRRSGNTIYF.

Here the CDR3 reads CASSQELGPGGYTF. The CDR3 bases are TGCGCCAGCAGCCAAGAACTAGGACCCGGAGGCTACACCTTC. V is TRBV4-3 and J is TRBJ1-2, with D hard to call. This CDR3 spans 14 amino acids. V was trimmed by 0 bases and J by 8 bases, leaving 13 bases between them. Germline V gives CDR1 LGHNA, CDR2 YSLEER.

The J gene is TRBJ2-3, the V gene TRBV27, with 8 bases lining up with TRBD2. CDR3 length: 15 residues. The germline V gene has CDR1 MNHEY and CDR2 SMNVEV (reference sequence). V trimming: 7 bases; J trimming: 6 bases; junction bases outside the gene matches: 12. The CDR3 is CASTSPREGLDTQYF. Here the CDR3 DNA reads TGTGCCAGCACCTCCCCCCGGGAGGGCCTCGATACGCAGTATTTT.

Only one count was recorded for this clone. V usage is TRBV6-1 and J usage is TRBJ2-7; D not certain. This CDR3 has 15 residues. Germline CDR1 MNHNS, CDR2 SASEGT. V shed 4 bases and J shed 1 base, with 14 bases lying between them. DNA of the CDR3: TGTGCCAGCAGTGTAGTCCCGTCTTTTTCCTACGAGCAGTACTTC. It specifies CASSVVPSFSYEQYF.

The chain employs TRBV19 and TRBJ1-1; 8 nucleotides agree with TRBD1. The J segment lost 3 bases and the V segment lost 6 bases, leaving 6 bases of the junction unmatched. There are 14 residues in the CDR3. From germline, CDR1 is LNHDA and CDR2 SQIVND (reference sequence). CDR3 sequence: CASRQDRAYTEAFF. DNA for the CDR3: TGTGCCAGTAGACAGGACAGGGCGTACACTGAAGCTTTCTTT.

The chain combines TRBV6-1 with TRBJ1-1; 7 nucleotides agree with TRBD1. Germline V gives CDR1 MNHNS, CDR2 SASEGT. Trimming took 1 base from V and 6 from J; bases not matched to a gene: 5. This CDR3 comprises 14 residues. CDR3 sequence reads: CASSEGDRAPEAFF. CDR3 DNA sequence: TGTGCCAGCAGTGAAGGTGACAGGGCCCCTGAAGCTTTCTTT.